The 3 T cell receptor beta chains presented below share a single source sample, sequenced in a study of CXCR3-negative and CXCR3-positive naive CD8 T cells. TRB cDNA was prepared as libraries by UMI-labeled 5' RACE. TCRdb reprocessed the 5' RACE reads and stores each CDR3 protein as one record, lacking DNA. The sample yields 6,500 to 10,000 distinct CDR3 sequences, of which the top ten take up approximately 2%. Sequencing used naive CXCR3- CD8+ T cells from blood. Noted subset: CD45RO-CCR7+CD27+CD95- naive CD8+ T cells lacking CXCR3 (TNR3-). The receptor set was obtained from a human donor in good health. Some clones in this sample may be carry-over from other donors' samples.

CDR3 in amino acids: CASSEYGQGDEQYF. V and J are TRBV25-1 and TRBJ2-7; checking the TCRdb D call of TRBD1 is not possible without DNA. Germline V CDR1 and CDR2: MGHDK, SYGVNS. The CDR3 spans 14 residues.

The chain recombines TRBV12-3 or TRBV12-4 with TRBJ2-1; TCRdb designates TRBD2, a call that cannot be tested without DNA. The CDR3 totals 11 residues. CDR3 amino acids: CASSPSGAQFF.

The chain couples TRBV20-1 to TRBJ2-7; without DNA, the TCRdb call of TRBD1 cannot be checked. Germline lookup yields CDR1 DFQATT and CDR2 SNEGSKA (reference sequence). The length of the CDR3 is 15 residues. CDR3 amino acids: CSARDGQVSSYEQYF.